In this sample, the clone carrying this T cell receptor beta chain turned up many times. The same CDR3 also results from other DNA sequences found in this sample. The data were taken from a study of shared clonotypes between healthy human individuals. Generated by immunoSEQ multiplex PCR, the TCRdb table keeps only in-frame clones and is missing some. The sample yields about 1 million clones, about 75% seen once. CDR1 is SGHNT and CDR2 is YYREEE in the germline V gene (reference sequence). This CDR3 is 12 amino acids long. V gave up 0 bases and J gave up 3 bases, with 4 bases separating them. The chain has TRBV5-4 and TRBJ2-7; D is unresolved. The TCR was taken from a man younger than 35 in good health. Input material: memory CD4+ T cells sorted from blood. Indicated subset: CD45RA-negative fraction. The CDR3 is CASSLGDYEQYF. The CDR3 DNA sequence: TGTGCCAGCAGCTTGGGGGACTACGAGCAGTACTTC.